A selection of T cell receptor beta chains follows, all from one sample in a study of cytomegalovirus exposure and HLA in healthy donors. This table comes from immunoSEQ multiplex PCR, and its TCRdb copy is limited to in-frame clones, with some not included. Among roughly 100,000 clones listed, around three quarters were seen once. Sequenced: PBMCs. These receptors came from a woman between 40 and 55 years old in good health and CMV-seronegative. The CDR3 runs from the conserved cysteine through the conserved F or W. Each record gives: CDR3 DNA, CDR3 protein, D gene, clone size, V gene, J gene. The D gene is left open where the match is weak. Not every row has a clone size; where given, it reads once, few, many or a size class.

cdr3_nt: TGTGCCAGCAGCTCAAATCAAGGGGGTGGGACGCAGTATTTT
cdr3_aa: CASSSNQGGGTQYF
d_call: NA
clone_size: NA
v_call: TRBV7-2
j_call: TRBJ2-3

cdr3_nt: TGTGCCAGCAGTAGACTAGCGGGAGGGGACACCGGGGAGCTGTTTTTT
cdr3_aa: CASSRLAGGDTGELFF
d_call: TRBD2
clone_size: NA
v_call: TRBV28
j_call: TRBJ2-2

cdr3_nt: TGTGCCAGCAGCCATAATTGGGAGGGAGCCGGGGAGCTGTTTTTT
cdr3_aa: CASSHNWEGAGELFF
d_call: TRBD2
clone_size: NA
v_call: TRBV4-2
j_call: TRBJ2-2

cdr3_nt: TGTGCCAGCAGCTTAGTGGGGGGAGCCGGGGAGCTGTTTTTT
cdr3_aa: CASSLVGGAGELFF
d_call: NA
clone_size: NA
v_call: TRBV7-2
j_call: TRBJ2-2

cdr3_nt: TGTTCCAGCAGCTTGACAGGGGGCTACCAAGAGACCCAGTACTTC
cdr3_aa: CSSSLTGGYQETQYF
d_call: TRBD1
clone_size: NA
v_call: TRBV7-9
j_call: TRBJ2-5

cdr3_nt: TGTGCCAGCACAATGTCTCTAGCGGGCCAAGAGACCCAGTACTTC
cdr3_aa: CASTMSLAGQETQYF
d_call: TRBD2
clone_size: NA
v_call: TRBV6-5
j_call: TRBJ2-5

cdr3_nt: TGTGCCAGCCGAAAGGGGTCTAGCGGGAGCTACGAGCAGTACTTC
cdr3_aa: CASRKGSSGSYEQYF
d_call: TRBD2
clone_size: NA
v_call: TRBV6-5
j_call: TRBJ2-7

cdr3_nt: TGTGCCAGCAGCTGGACAGTGAACACTGAAGCTTTCTTT
cdr3_aa: CASSWTVNTEAFF
d_call: NA
clone_size: few
v_call: TRBV7-2
j_call: TRBJ1-1

cdr3_nt: TGTGCCAGCAGTGAAGGGACAGGGGGTAATCAGCCCCAGCATTTT
cdr3_aa: CASSEGTGGNQPQHF
d_call: TRBD1
clone_size: NA
v_call: TRBV6-1
j_call: TRBJ1-5

cdr3_nt: TGTGCCAGTAGTCCGGCGAGGGATTCTAACTATGGCTACACCTTC
cdr3_aa: CASSPARDSNYGYTF
d_call: NA
clone_size: NA
v_call: TRBV19
j_call: TRBJ1-2

cdr3_nt: TGTGCCAGCAGCGGGGATTTTACTGAAGCTTTCTTT
cdr3_aa: CASSGDFTEAFF
d_call: NA
clone_size: NA
v_call: TRBV28
j_call: TRBJ1-1

cdr3_nt: TGTGCCAGCAGTGCTGACCAGGGGGCAAGGGGCTACACCTTC
cdr3_aa: CASSADQGARGYTF
d_call: TRBD1
clone_size: NA
v_call: TRBV25-1
j_call: TRBJ1-2

cdr3_nt: TGTGCCAGCAGCTTAGGGGGCCCGAATGAGCAGTTCTTC
cdr3_aa: CASSLGGPNEQFF
d_call: NA
clone_size: once
v_call: TRBV7-8
j_call: TRBJ2-1

cdr3_nt: TGTGCCAGCAGCCAAGAAGGCAGGGTCAGCTACGAGCAGTACTTC
cdr3_aa: CASSQEGRVSYEQYF
d_call: NA
clone_size: NA
v_call: TRBV14
j_call: TRBJ2-7

cdr3_nt: TGCGCCAGCAGCCAGGGGGCTGGGAATGAGCAGTTCTTC
cdr3_aa: CASSQGAGNEQFF
d_call: TRBD1
clone_size: NA
v_call: TRBV10-2
j_call: TRBJ2-1

cdr3_nt: TGTGCCAGCAGCGGGGCTAGCCGGAGCTCCTACAATGAGCAGTTCTTC
cdr3_aa: CASSGASRSSYNEQFF
d_call: NA
clone_size: NA
v_call: TRBV9
j_call: TRBJ2-1

cdr3_nt: TGTGCCAGCACCCGTGGACAGGTTCGAATGACTGAAGCTTTCTTT
cdr3_aa: CASTRGQVRMTEAFF
d_call: TRBD1
clone_size: NA
v_call: TRBV28
j_call: TRBJ1-1

cdr3_nt: TGTGCCAGTAGTATGGAAGTTGCGGAATTAGCCAAAAACATTCAGTACTTC
cdr3_aa: CASSMEVAELAKNIQYF
d_call: NA
clone_size: NA
v_call: TRBV19
j_call: TRBJ2-4

cdr3_nt: TGTGCCAGCAGTTCCCGGTATAGCGGAGACTACGAGCAGTACTTC
cdr3_aa: CASSSRYSGDYEQYF
d_call: NA
clone_size: NA
v_call: TRBV28
j_call: TRBJ2-7

cdr3_nt: TGTGCCAGCAGCCGCTCAGTTAATGAGCAGTTCTTC
cdr3_aa: CASSRSVNEQFF
d_call: NA
clone_size: NA
v_call: TRBV11-2
j_call: TRBJ2-1

cdr3_nt: TGCGCCAGCAGCTTGGTAGCGAACACCGGGGAGCTGTTTTTT
cdr3_aa: CASSLVANTGELFF
d_call: NA
clone_size: NA
v_call: TRBV5-1
j_call: TRBJ2-2

cdr3_nt: TGTGCCAGTAGCGGACTAGCGGGGGGGAGTGAGACCCAGTACTTC
cdr3_aa: CASSGLAGGSETQYF
d_call: TRBD2
clone_size: NA
v_call: TRBV19
j_call: TRBJ2-5

cdr3_nt: TGTGCCAGCAGTTTCACCGTGTACTCAGGCTACACCTTC
cdr3_aa: CASSFTVYSGYTF
d_call: NA
clone_size: few
v_call: TRBV28
j_call: TRBJ1-2

cdr3_nt: TGTGCCAGTAGTATACCCGGGACAGCGCCCTATGGCTACACCTTC
cdr3_aa: CASSIPGTAPYGYTF
d_call: TRBD1
clone_size: NA
v_call: TRBV19
j_call: TRBJ1-2

cdr3_nt: TGTTCCAGCAGCTTTAGTGACCTCCGGGACTCCGATACGCAGTATTTT
cdr3_aa: CSSSFSDLRDSDTQYF
d_call: NA
clone_size: NA
v_call: TRBV7-9
j_call: TRBJ2-3

cdr3_nt: TGTGCCAGCTCACCGCCGGACAGGGTGGTCAAAAACATTCAGTACTTC
cdr3_aa: CASSPPDRVVKNIQYF
d_call: TRBD1
clone_size: NA
v_call: TRBV18
j_call: TRBJ2-4

cdr3_nt: TGTGCCAGCAGTTTGACAGGGACGCCCCCCGGCTACACCTTC
cdr3_aa: CASSLTGTPPGYTF
d_call: TRBD1
clone_size: NA
v_call: TRBV28
j_call: TRBJ1-2

cdr3_nt: TGTGCCAGCTCACCACGGACCCAGGGGGCAGGGGAGACCCAGTACTTC
cdr3_aa: CASSPRTQGAGETQYF
d_call: TRBD1
clone_size: NA
v_call: TRBV18
j_call: TRBJ2-5

cdr3_nt: TGTGCCGTCCCTAAGGGGGGGGCGAGGCAAGAGACCCAGTACTTC
cdr3_aa: CAVPKGGARQETQYF
d_call: NA
clone_size: NA
v_call: TRBV5-8
j_call: TRBJ2-5

cdr3_nt: TGTGCCATCAGTGATAGCGGGAGGGCCCGGAATGAGCAGTTCTTC
cdr3_aa: CAISDSGRARNEQFF
d_call: TRBD2
clone_size: NA
v_call: TRBV10-3
j_call: TRBJ2-1

cdr3_nt: TGTGCCAGCAGCTTTGGCAGGGTGCCGAATTCACCCCTCCACTTT
cdr3_aa: CASSFGRVPNSPLHF
d_call: NA
clone_size: NA
v_call: TRBV11-2
j_call: TRBJ1-6

cdr3_nt: TGCAGCGTTATGACAGGGGGGAACACTGAAGCTTTCTTT
cdr3_aa: CSVMTGGNTEAFF
d_call: TRBD1
clone_size: NA
v_call: TRBV29-1
j_call: TRBJ1-1

cdr3_nt: TGTGCCAGCAGCTTGGAGTTAGGACAGGGAGATTCACCCCTCCACTTT
cdr3_aa: CASSLELGQGDSPLHF
d_call: TRBD1
clone_size: NA
v_call: TRBV5-6
j_call: TRBJ1-6

cdr3_nt: TGTGCCAGCAGTTCCGCGGGACCAGCCAAAAACATTCAGTACTTC
cdr3_aa: CASSSAGPAKNIQYF
d_call: NA
clone_size: NA
v_call: TRBV28
j_call: TRBJ2-4

cdr3_nt: TGTGCCAGCAGTTTACCCCCGAGGGTGCGAAGCAATCAGCCCCAGCATTTT
cdr3_aa: CASSLPPRVRSNQPQHF
d_call: NA
clone_size: NA
v_call: TRBV28
j_call: TRBJ1-5

cdr3_nt: TGTGCCTGGAGACAGATTGAAAATTCACCCCTCCACTTT
cdr3_aa: CAWRQIENSPLHF
d_call: NA
clone_size: NA
v_call: TRBV30
j_call: TRBJ1-6

cdr3_nt: TGTGCCAGCAGCCCTTTGACTAGCTCCTACGAGCAGTACTTC
cdr3_aa: CASSPLTSSYEQYF
d_call: NA
clone_size: once
v_call: TRBV7-2
j_call: TRBJ2-7

cdr3_nt: TGTGCCAGCAGCTTCCTAACCCGGGACAGCAACTATGGCTACACCTTC
cdr3_aa: CASSFLTRDSNYGYTF
d_call: TRBD1
clone_size: NA
v_call: TRBV7-2
j_call: TRBJ1-2

cdr3_nt: TGTGCCAGCTCAACTCAGGGCCAGCCCCAGCATTTT
cdr3_aa: CASSTQGQPQHF
d_call: NA
clone_size: NA
v_call: TRBV18
j_call: TRBJ1-5

cdr3_nt: TGTGCCAGCAGTTACTGGGGGGACAATCAGCCCCAGCATTTT
cdr3_aa: CASSYWGDNQPQHF
d_call: NA
clone_size: NA
v_call: TRBV6-6
j_call: TRBJ1-5